This T cell receptor (beta chain) stems from a study of CD8 T cells in Susac syndrome (dated by TCRdb to 2018 to 2020). About the study as a whole: The study used repertoire sequencing to test whether antigen drove CD8+ T cell activation and differentiation in Susac syndrome.

Here is what the overall study found, with its caveats: The number of individuals in the TCR sequencing and HLA analysis was recognized as being relatively small.

Peripheral blood CD8+ and CD4+ T cells from healthy donors, Susac syndrome patients and multiple sclerosis patients were profiled by high-throughput TCR beta sequencing. The healthy donors served as controls matched for age and sex. Bulk CD8+ and CD4+ T cells were purified by magnetic negative isolation, whereas CD8+ TEMRA cells were enriched by FACS. Blood was drawn into EDTA tubes, processed within 24 hours, and PBMCs were isolated by density gradient centrifugation. PBMCs destined for TCR sequencing were cryopreserved in liquid nitrogen and later thawed in a 37 °C water bath. The sorted or isolated CD4+, CD8+ and CD8+ TEMRA cells reached a purity of at least 90%. Counted from cysteine to phenylalanine, this CDR3 has 12 amino acids. The sequence is cut down to CDR3 DNA, 36 bases in frame from base 1. V loses 2 bases, J loses 10 bases, and the germline ends lie 12 bases apart. Regarding this clonotype: Its antigen remains undetermined. Within one base of it there is no much larger clone, and no base qualities were kept.

RNA was extracted with the RNeasy kit and about 0.5 to 1 ug was reverse transcribed using random hexamers. The immunoSEQ multiplex PCR assay, which covers 54 Vbeta and 13 Jbeta segments, was used to amplify TCR beta CDR3 regions. To correct PCR amplification bias, a synthetic template baseline was used for both primer optimization and computational correction. Per the authors' processing: Reads were assigned to V, D and J genes according to IMGT and analyzed in immunoSEQ Analyzer, with only productive sequences retained. Clonality was computed as one minus Shannon entropy normalized by log2 of the number of productive unique sequences. For each patient and control, public and private clones were evaluated among the 100 most prevalent clones. Susac-specific clones were defined as absent from healthy and MS cohorts, over a thousand published viral clones and other ImmuneACCESS disease sequences. The public sequencing data were trimmed at Q25 with fastp and processed into clonotypes with MiXCR by TCRdb, which kept only in-frame beta chains. Each CDR3 protein appears once, grouped with its most common genes and DNA. The V and J calls and clone size come from TCRdb's table, not from the authors' own analysis. The table for this sample lists about 120,000 distinct CDR3 sequences; 80% to 95% of them were counted only once. The ten largest clonotypes hold roughly 0.14% of the sample.

Sequencing was performed on CD4+ T cells from PBMCs. The clonotype was recovered from a human donor in good health. The V and J genes are TRBV12-3 or TRBV12-4 and TRBJ2-7; the D segment cannot be called with confidence. The CDR3 has the sequence CASSLIGASQYF. The base sequence is TGTGCCAGCAGTTTAATAGGAGCTTCTCAGTACTTC.